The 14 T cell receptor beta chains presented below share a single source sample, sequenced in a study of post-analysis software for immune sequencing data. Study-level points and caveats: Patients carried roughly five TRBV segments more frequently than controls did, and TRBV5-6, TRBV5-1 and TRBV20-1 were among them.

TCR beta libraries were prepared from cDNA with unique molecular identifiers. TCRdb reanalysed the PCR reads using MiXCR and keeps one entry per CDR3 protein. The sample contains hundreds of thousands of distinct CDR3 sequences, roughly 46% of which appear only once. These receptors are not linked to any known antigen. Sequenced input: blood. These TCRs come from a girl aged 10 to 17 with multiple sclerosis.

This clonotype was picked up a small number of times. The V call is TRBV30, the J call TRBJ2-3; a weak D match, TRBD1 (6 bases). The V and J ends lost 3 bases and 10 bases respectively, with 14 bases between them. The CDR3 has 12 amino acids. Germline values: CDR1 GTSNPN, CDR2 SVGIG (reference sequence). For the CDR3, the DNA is TGTGCCTGGAGCCCGAGGGGGACGCCGCAGTATTTT. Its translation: CAWSPRGTPQYF.

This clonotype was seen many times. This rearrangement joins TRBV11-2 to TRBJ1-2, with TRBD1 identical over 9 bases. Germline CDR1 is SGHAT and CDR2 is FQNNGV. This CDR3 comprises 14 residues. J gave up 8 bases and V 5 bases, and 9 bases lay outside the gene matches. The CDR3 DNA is TGTGCCAGCAGCCCGGGGACAGGGAGTGGAGGCTACACCTTC. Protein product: CASSPGTGSGGYTF.

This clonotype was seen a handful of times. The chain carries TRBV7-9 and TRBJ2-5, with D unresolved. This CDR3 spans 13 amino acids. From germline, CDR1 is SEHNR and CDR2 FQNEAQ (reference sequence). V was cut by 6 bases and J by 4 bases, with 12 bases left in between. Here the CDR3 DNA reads TGTGCCAGCAGACCCCGGTCGGGAGAGACCCAGTACTTC. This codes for CASRPRSGETQYF.

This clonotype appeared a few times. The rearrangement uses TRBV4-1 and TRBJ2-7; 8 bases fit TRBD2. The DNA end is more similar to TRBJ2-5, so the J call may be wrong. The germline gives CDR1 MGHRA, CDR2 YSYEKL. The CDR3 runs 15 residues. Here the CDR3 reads CASSQGVAGWETQYF. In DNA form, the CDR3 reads TGCGCCAGCAGCCAAGGGGTAGCGGGGTGGGAGACCCAGTACTTC.

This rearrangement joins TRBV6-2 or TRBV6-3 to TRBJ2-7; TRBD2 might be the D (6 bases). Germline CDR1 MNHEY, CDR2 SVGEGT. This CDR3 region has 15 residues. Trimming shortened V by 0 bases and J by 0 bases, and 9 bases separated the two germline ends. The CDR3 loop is CASSYSGLGSYEQYF. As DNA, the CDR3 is TGTGCCAGCAGTTACTCGGGACTGGGCTCCTACGAGCAGTACTTC.

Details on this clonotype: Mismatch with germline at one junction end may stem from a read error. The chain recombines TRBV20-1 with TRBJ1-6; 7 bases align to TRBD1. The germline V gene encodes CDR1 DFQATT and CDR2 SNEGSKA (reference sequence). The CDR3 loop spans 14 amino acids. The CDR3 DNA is TGCAGTGCTAGACAGGCAGGGGGAAGCTCACCCCCCCACTTT. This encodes CSARQAGGSSPPHF.

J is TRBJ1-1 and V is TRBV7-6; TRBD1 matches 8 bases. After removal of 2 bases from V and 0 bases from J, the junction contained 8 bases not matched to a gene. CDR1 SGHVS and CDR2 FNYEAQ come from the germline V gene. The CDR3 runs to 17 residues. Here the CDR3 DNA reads TGTGCCAGCAGCTTATCTCGGACAGGGATCATGAACACTGAAGCTTTCTTT. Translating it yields CASSLSRTGIMNTEAFF.

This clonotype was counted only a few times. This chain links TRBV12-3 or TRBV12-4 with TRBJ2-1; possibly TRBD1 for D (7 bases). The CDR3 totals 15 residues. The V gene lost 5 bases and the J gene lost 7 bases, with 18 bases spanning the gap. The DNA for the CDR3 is TGTGCCAGCAGTGGGGGACAGTCTGGGGGGAATGAGCAGTTCTTC. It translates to CASSGGQSGGNEQFF.

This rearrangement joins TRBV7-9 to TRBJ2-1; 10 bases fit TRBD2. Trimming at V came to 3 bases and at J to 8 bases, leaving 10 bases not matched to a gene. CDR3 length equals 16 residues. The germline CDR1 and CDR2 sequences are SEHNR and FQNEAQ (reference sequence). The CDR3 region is CASSLQISGTSDEQFF. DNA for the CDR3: TGTGCCAGCAGCTTGCAGATTTCCGGGACTAGCGATGAGCAGTTCTTC.

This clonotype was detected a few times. In DNA, the CDR3 is TGCGCCAGCAGCCTCAGAGTGGGGGGGGAGGACACTGAAGCTTTCTTT. This sequence encodes CASSLRVGGEDTEAFF. This chain joins TRBV4-1 and TRBJ1-1, with D tentatively TRBD1 (5 bases). The V end was cut by 4 bases, the J end by 3 bases, with 18 bases between. The V gene's germline CDR1 is MGHRA and CDR2 YSYEKL. This CDR3 has 16 amino acids.

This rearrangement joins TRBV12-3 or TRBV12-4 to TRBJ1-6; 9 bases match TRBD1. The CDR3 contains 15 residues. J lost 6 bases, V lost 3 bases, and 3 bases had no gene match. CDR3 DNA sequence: TGTGCCAGCAGTTTTGGGACAGGGAGTAATTCACCCCTCCACTTT. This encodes CASSFGTGSNSPLHF.

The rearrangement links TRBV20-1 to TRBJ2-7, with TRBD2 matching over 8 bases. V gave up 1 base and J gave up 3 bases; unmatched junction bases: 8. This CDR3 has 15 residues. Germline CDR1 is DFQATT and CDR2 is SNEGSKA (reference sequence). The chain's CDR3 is CSARGPTSADYEQYF. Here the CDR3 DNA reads TGCAGTGCTAGAGGACCGACTAGCGCTGACTACGAGCAGTACTTC.

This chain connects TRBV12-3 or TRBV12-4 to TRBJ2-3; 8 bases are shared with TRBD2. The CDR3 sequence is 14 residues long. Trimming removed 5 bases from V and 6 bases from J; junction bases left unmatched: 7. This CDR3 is CASSPQRERDTQYF. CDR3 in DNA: TGTGCCAGCAGTCCCCAGCGGGAGCGGGATACGCAGTATTTT.

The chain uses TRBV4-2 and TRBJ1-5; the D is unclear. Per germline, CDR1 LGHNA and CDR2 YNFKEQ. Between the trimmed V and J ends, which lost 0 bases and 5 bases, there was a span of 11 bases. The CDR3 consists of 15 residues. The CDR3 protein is CASSQDRGRDQPQHF. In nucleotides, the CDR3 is TGTGCCAGCAGCCAAGACCGGGGTAGGGATCAGCCCCAGCATTTT.